This record concerns one TCR beta chain sequence. This record comes from a study of shared clonotypes between healthy human individuals. The CDR3 runs to 15 residues. The germline CDR1 and CDR2 sequences are ENHRY and SYGVKD. V lost 4 bases and J 2 bases, leaving 14 bases between the germline ends. Assay used: immunoSEQ multiplex PCR; TCRdb lists only in-frame clones, some missing. The sample shows about 100,000 clones, roughly three quarters of them seen only once. The gene calls are TRBV10-3 and TRBJ1-2; D gene ambiguous. The sample comprised memory CD8+ T cells sorted from blood. As for subset: CD45RO+ cells pooled with CCR7-negative TemRA cells. The TCR originated in a man aged 25-45 years in good health. The CDR3 DNA sequence: TGTGCCATCAGTGTTGCTAGGGCGGAGAACTATGGCTACACCTTC. This codes for CAISVARAENYGYTF.